What follows are 11 T cell receptor beta chains derived from one specimen sequenced in a study of shared clonotypes between healthy human individuals. Produced via immunoSEQ multiplex PCR; TCRdb's table is partial and in-frame only. Of about 2.4 million clones in the sample, 93% were seen once. Sequencing used naive CD4+ T cells from PBMCs. Subset defined: CD45RA+ positively selected. The receptors were gathered from a man aged 18 to 30 in good health. Some clones in this sample may be carry-over from other donors' samples.

The rearrangement links TRBV2 to TRBJ2-2, with 9 bases fitting TRBD1. Germline assignment: CDR1 SNHLY and CDR2 FYNNEI. V shed 6 bases and J 7 bases; nucleotides not matched to a gene: 6. CDR3 length equals 14 residues. As DNA, the CDR3 is TGTGCCAGCAGGGGACAGGGTGGGTTCGGGGAGCTGTTTTTT. It translates to CASRGQGGFGELFF.

The CDR3 region is CASSFSRGYNEQFF. In DNA form, the CDR3 reads TGTGCCAGCAGCTTTTCCAGGGGCTACAATGAGCAGTTCTTC. V gene TRBV7-2 combines with J gene TRBJ2-1; D is perhaps TRBD1 (6 bases). This CDR3 spans 14 amino acids. Trimming stripped 3 bases from V and 3 bases from J, with 9 bases between. Germline assignment: CDR1 SGHTA and CDR2 FQGNSA.

The rearrangement joins TRBV10-3 to TRBJ1-4; the match to TRBD1 covers 8 bases. V shed 10 bases and J 7 bases; nucleotides not matched to a gene: 20. This CDR3 is built from 17 residues. Germline V CDR1 and CDR2: ENHRY, SYGVKD. CDR3 nucleotides: TGTGCCACCCACGGCGGGACAGGTCTCGGGGTGGGTGAAAAACTGTTTTTT. Translated: CATHGGTGLGVGEKLFF.

This clone was detected only a few times. J is TRBJ1-1 and V is TRBV19, with a tentative D call TRBD1 (6 bases). Trimming took 3 bases from V and 10 from J, leaving 18 bases between them. The length of the CDR3 is 14 residues. Germline CDR1 and CDR2: LNHDA and SQIVND (reference sequence). The CDR3 protein is CASSMTGGAAGAFF. The CDR3 nucleotides read TGTGCCAGTAGTATGACTGGGGGCGCGGCGGGAGCTTTCTTT. The full variable domain, completed using reference TRBV19 and TRBJ1-1, is DGGITQSPKYLFRKEGQNVTLSCEQNLNHDAMYWYRQDPGQGLRLIYYSQIVNDFQKGDIAEGYSVSREKKESFPLTVTSAQKNPTAFYLCASSMTGGAAGAFFGQGTRLTVV.

The V and J genes are TRBV6-1 and TRBJ1-3, with no clear D. Looked up from germline, CDR1 is MNHNS and CDR2 is SASEGT. The V gene lost 0 bases and the J gene lost 1 base, with 4 bases spanning the gap. This CDR3 has 14 residues. CDR3 bases: TGTGCCAGCAGTGAAGCAGCTTCTGGAAACACCATATATTTT. This codes for CASSEAASGNTIYF.

CDR3: CASSPMGTTNYGYTF. The CDR3 bases are TGTGCCAGCAGCCCAATGGGGACGACTAACTATGGCTACACCTTC. The V and J genes are TRBV7-2 and TRBJ1-2; TRBD1 is a possible D gene (5 bases). The V gene lost 5 bases and the J gene lost 0 bases, with 13 bases spanning the gap. The CDR3 runs 15 residues. CDR1 is SGHTA and CDR2 is FQGNSA in the germline V gene. The full variable domain, completed using reference TRBV7-2 and TRBJ1-2, is GAGVSQSPSNKVTEKGKDVELRCDPISGHTALYWYRQSLGQGLEFLIYFQGNSAPDKSGLPSDRFSAERTGGSVSTLTIQRTQQEDSAVYLCASSPMGTTNYGYTFGSGTRLTVV.

The rearrangement links TRBV7-3 to TRBJ2-1, with TRBD2 as a possible D gene (6 bases). CDR3 length: 14 amino acids. V gave up 6 bases and J gave up 5 bases, with 14 bases separating them. Per the germline V gene, CDR1 is SGHTA and CDR2 is FQGTGA. The CDR3 loop reads CASSRKWGDNEQFF. Written as DNA, the CDR3 is TGTGCCAGCAGTAGAAAGTGGGGGGACAATGAGCAGTTCTTC. The full variable domain, rest sourced from reference TRBV7-3 and TRBJ2-1, is GAGVSQTPSNKVTEKGKYVELRCDPISGHTALYWYRQSLGQGPEFLIYFQGTGAADDSGLPNDRFFAVRPEGSVSTLKIQRTERGDSAVYLCASSRKWGDNEQFFGPGTRLTVL.

As regards this clone: One base away lies a much larger clone, so this may be a sequencing read error. This sample also contains other DNA sequences that code for the same CDR3. The chain carries TRBV28 and TRBJ2-5, with D uncertain. Germline V gene lookup returns CDR1 MDHEN and CDR2 SYDVKM. Trimming pared 3 bases from V and 3 bases from J, leaving 2 bases between. This CDR3 spans 11 amino acids. DNA for the CDR3: TGTGCCAGCAGTTTGAAAGAGACCCAGTACTTC. Its translation: CASSLKETQYF.

The CDR3 DNA is TGTGCCAGCAGTTTGATAGCGGGAGGGAGGTACGAGCAGTACTTC. It codes for CASSLIAGGRYEQYF. The rearrangement uses TRBV28 and TRBJ2-7, with 11 bases that match TRBD2. Looked up from germline, CDR1 is MDHEN and CDR2 is SYDVKM. The V segment lost 3 bases and the J segment 4 bases; nucleotides outside the gene matches: 5. The CDR3 extends over 15 amino acids.

As concerns this clone: This CDR3 is also generated by other DNA sequences in the sample. The chain is built from TRBV9 and TRBJ2-7; D perhaps matches TRBD2 (6 bases). The CDR3 runs 15 residues. Trimming left V 2 bases short and J 1 base short, with 13 bases between. CDR1 is SGDLS, CDR2 YYNGEE, per germline. The CDR3 coding sequence is TGTGCCAGCAGCGTGGGGCCCGGGACTTCCTACGAGCAGTACTTC. The encoded protein is CASSVGPGTSYEQYF.

A remark on this clone: Other DNA sequences in the same sample also yield this CDR3. The V and J genes are TRBV5-1 and TRBJ1-5; D not certain. Germline CDR1 is SGHRS and CDR2 is YFSETQ. The germline V and J ends were trimmed by 0 bases and 0 bases, with 4 bases remaining between them. CDR3 length: 14 residues. CDR3 in amino acids: CASSLGTSNQPQHF. The CDR3 DNA is TGCGCCAGCAGCTTGGGCACTAGCAATCAGCCCCAGCATTTT.